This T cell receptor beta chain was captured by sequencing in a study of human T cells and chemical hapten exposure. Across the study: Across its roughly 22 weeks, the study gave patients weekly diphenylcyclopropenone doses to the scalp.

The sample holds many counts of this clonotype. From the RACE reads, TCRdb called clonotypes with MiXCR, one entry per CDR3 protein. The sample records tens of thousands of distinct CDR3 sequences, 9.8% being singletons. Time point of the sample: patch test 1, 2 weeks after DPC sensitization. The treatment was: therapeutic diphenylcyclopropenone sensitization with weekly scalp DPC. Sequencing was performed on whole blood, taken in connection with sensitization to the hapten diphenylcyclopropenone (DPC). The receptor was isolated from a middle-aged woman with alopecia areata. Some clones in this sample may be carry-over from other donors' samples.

The CDR3 loop reads CASSVKDSRNGELFF. The CDR3 region has the DNA TGTGCCAGCAGCGTAAAGGACAGCCGGAACGGGGAGCTGTTTTTT. The genes are TRBV9 and TRBJ2-2, with TRBD1 as a possible D gene (6 bases). The V end was cut by 1 base, the J end by 7 bases, with 14 bases between. This CDR3 is 15 amino acids long. Germline V lookup: CDR1 SGDLS, CDR2 YYNGEE.